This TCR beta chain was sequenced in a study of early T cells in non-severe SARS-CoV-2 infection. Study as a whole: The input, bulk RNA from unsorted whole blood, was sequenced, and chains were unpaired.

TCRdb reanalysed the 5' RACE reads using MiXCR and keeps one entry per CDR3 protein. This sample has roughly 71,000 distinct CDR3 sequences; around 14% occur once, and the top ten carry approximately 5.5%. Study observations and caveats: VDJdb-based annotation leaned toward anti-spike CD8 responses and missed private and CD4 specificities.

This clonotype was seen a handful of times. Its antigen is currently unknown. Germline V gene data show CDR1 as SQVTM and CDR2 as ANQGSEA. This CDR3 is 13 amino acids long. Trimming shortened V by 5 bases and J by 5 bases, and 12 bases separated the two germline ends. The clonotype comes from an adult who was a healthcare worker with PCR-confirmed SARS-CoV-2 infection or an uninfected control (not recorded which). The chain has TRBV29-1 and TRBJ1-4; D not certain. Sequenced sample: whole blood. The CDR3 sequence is CSVPDNGNEKLFF. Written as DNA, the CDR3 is TGCAGCGTTCCCGACAATGGAAATGAAAAACTGTTTTTT.